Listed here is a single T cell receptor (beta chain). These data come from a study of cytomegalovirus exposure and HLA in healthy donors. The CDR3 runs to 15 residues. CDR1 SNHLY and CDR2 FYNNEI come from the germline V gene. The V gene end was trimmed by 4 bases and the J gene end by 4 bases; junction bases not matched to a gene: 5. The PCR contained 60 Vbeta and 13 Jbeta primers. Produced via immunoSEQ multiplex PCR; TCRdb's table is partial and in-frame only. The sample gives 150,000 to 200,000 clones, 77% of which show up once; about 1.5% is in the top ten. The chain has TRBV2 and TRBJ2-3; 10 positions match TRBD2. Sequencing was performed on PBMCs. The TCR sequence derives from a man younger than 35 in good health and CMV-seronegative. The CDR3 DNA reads TGTGCCAGCAGTGGACAACTAGCGGGATCAGATACGCAGTATTTT. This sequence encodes CASSGQLAGSDTQYF.